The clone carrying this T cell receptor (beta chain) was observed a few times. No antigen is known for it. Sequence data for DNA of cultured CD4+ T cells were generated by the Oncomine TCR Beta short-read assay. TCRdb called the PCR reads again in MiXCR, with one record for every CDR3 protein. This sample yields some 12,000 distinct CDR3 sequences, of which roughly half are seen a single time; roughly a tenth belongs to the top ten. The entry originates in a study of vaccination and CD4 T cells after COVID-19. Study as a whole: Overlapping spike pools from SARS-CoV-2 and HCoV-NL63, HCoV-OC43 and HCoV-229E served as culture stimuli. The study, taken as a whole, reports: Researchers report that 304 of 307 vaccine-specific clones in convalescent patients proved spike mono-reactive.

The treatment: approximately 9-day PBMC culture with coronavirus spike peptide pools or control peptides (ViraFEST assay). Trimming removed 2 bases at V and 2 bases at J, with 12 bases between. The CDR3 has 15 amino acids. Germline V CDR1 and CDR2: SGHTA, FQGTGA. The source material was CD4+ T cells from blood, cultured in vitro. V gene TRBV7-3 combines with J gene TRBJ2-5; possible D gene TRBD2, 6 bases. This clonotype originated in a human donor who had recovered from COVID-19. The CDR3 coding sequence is TGTGCCAGCAGCTTATCGGCGGGAACACAAGAGACCCAGTACTTC. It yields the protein CASSLSAGTQETQYF.